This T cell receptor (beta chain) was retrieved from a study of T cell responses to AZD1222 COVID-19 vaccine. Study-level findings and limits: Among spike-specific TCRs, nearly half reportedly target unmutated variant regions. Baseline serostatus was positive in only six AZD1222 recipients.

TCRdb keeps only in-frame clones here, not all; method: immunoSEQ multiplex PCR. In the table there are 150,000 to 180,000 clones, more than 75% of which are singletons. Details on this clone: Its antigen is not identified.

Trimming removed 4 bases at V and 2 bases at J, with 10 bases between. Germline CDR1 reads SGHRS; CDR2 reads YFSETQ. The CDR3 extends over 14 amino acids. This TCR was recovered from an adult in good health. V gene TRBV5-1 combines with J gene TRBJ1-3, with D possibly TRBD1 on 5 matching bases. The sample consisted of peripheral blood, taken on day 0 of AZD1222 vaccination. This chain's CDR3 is CASSLDSPGNTIYF. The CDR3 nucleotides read TGCGCCAGCAGCCTAGACAGCCCTGGAAACACCATATATTTT.